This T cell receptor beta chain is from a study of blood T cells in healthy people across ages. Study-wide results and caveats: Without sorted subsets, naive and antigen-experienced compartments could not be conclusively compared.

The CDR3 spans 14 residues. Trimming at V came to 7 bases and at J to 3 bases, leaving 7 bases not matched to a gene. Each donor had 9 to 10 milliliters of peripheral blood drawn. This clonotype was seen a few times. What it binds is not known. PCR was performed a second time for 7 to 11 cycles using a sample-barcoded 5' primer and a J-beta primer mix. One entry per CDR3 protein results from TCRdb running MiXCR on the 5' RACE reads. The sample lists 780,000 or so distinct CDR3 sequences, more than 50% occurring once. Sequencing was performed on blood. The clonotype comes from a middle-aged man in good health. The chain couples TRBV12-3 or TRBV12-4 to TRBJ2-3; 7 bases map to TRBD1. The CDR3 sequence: CASKYRGRTDTQYF. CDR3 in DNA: TGTGCCAGCAAATACAGGGGACGAACAGATACGCAGTATTTT.